A single sample gave rise to the 8 T cell receptor beta chains below, sequenced in a study of vaccination and CD4 T cells after COVID-19. Treatment denoted: roughly 11-day PBMC culture with coronavirus spike peptide pools or control peptides (ViraFEST assay). These CD4+ T cells came from an unexposed donor, sampled before the COVID-19 pandemic (2011-2018). An Oncomine TCR Beta short-read assay was used to sequence the DNA from cultured CD4+ T cells. TCRdb re-analysed the PCR reads in MiXCR, keeping a single row per CDR3 protein. The table records under 3,500 distinct CDR3 sequences, about 31% of them present only once. The antigens of these receptors remain unknown. Specimen: CD4+ T cells from blood, cultured in vitro. The receptors were gathered from a human donor in good health.

The chain joins TRBV12-3 or TRBV12-4 to TRBJ1-6; D gene uncertain. The CDR3 runs 13 residues. The V gene lost 5 bases and the J gene lost 10 bases, with 12 bases spanning the gap. The CDR3 sequence: CASSPQGRSPLHF. CDR3 bases: TGTGCCAGCAGTCCACAAGGGCGCTCACCCCTCCACTTT.

This clonotype was counted between two and nine times. The V gene is TRBV6-1, the J gene TRBJ1-1; D perhaps matches TRBD1 (5 bases). Germline loops: CDR1 MNHNS, CDR2 SASEGT. The CDR3 contains 12 residues. V lost 5 bases to trimming and J lost 1 base, with 5 bases between them. The CDR3 sequence: CASSTGNTEAFF. The DNA of the CDR3 is TGTGCCAGCAGTACAGGGAACACTGAAGCTTTCTTT.

This clonotype showed up just a few times. CDR3 amino acids: CASSFPDRGVYGYTF. In DNA form, the CDR3 reads TGTGCCAGCAGCTTTCCGGACAGGGGAGTCTATGGCTACACCTTC. The chain joins TRBV7-2 to TRBJ1-2; TRBD1 aligns across 9 bases. Germline assignment: CDR1 SGHTA and CDR2 FQGNSA. The CDR3 is 15 residues long. V lost 3 bases and J lost 4; bases outside the gene matches: 6.

This clonotype is classed as medium-sized. The chain carries TRBV20-1 and TRBJ1-5; possible D gene TRBD1, 5 bases. CDR3 length: 19 amino acids. Trimming took 2 bases from V and 0 from J, leaving 23 bases between them. Germline V gene sequence: CDR1 DFQATT, CDR2 SNEGSKA (reference sequence). In DNA form, the CDR3 reads TGCAGTGCTAGACCCCCGGGACGGTCCCCGCCTTATAGCAATCAGCCCCAGCATTTT. Protein product: CSARPPGRSPPYSNQPQHF.

The V call is TRBV12-3 or TRBV12-4, the J call TRBJ1-6; D uncertain. The ends were cut back, 7 bases at V and 7 bases at J, with 11 bases in the middle. The CDR3 loop spans 13 amino acids. In nucleotides, the CDR3 is TGTGCCAGCACTCCTGGTCGAAATTCACCCCTCCACTTT. Translating gives CASTPGRNSPLHF.

This clonotype has a handful of counts. J is TRBJ2-7 and V is TRBV5-1; no clear D gene. V lost 5 bases and J 0 bases, leaving 12 bases between the germline ends. The CDR3 consists of 14 residues. Per the germline V gene, CDR1 is SGHRS and CDR2 is YFSETQ. The CDR3 DNA reads as TGCGCCAGCAGACCAAACTTAGGCTCCTACGAGCAGTACTTC. Translated: CASRPNLGSYEQYF. Filled out from reference TRBV5-1 and TRBJ2-7, the complete variable domain reads KAGVTQTPRYLIKTRGQQVTLSCSPISGHRSVSWYQQTPGQGLQFLFEYFSETQRNKGNFPGRFSGRQFSNSRSEMNVSTLELGDSALYLCASRPNLGSYEQYFGPGTRLTVT.

This clonotype was recorded a few times. CDR3 DNA sequence: TGCAGCGTGGACCGGACAGGGTCTGGCGGGGACTATGGCTACACCTTC. The encoded protein is CSVDRTGSGGDYGYTF. The rearrangement links TRBV29-1 to TRBJ1-2; 8 positions match TRBD1. V shed 6 bases, J shed 3 bases, and the junction held 15 bases outside the gene matches. The CDR3 totals 16 residues. Germline CDR1 and CDR2: SQVTM and ANQGSEA.

The rearrangement joins TRBV7-9 to TRBJ2-1; D is unclear. Between the trimmed V and J ends, which lost 5 bases and 9 bases, there was a span of 14 bases. The CDR3 has 13 amino acids. Germline lookup yields CDR1 SEHNR and CDR2 FQNEAQ (reference sequence). CDR3 amino acids: CASSVDMVGEQFF. As DNA, the CDR3 is TGTGCCAGCAGCGTAGATATGGTCGGTGAGCAGTTCTTC.